These 14 T cell receptor beta chains originate from one sample sequenced in a study of TIL therapy for anti-PD-1-resistant metastatic lung cancer. The libraries were made with immunoSEQ v3. The data were produced by immunoSEQ multiplex PCR, yet TCRdb's version contains in-frame clones alone and is incomplete. The sample holds tens of thousands of clones, just over 70% seen once. Time point described: pre-treatment sample, taken before nivolumab and TIL therapy. Tumor tissue came from excised metastases, mostly pleural nodules or supraclavicular lymph nodes. This specimen was tumor tissue, taken at baseline. The receptor set was obtained from a person aged 25 to 80 with non-small cell lung cancer.

The V gene is TRBV29-1, the J gene TRBJ2-7, with D possibly being TRBD1 or TRBD2 (5 bases each). This CDR3 spans 13 amino acids. Germline lookup yields CDR1 SQVTM and CDR2 ANQGSEA. Trimming took 7 bases from V and 2 from J, leaving 15 bases between them. The CDR3 reads CSAVRGSPYEQYF. CDR3 nucleotides: TGCAGCGCCGTGAGGGGTAGCCCCTACGAGCAGTACTTC.

V is TRBV7-3 and J is TRBJ2-2, with D unclear. Per the germline V gene, CDR1 is SGHTA and CDR2 is FQGTGA. Trimming pared 6 bases from V and 1 base from J, leaving 12 bases between. This CDR3 is built from 15 residues. CDR3 region: CASSLVSENTGELFF. The CDR3 DNA reads as TGTGCCAGCAGTTTAGTGTCGGAGAACACCGGGGAGCTGTTTTTT.

The table lists this clone with a few counts. The chain employs TRBV10-3 and TRBJ1-5; a possible D gene is TRBD1 (6 bases). This CDR3 is built from 15 residues. Germline assignment: CDR1 ENHRY and CDR2 SYGVKD. The CDR3 region is CAAGRGDNSNQPQHF. As DNA, the CDR3 is TGTGCTGCGGGAAGGGGGGATAATAGCAATCAGCCCCAGCATTTT.

There are a few counts of this clone. The germline gene is not matched at one end of the junction; a read error may be the cause. The chain uses TRBV28 and TRBJ1-1; D ambiguous. The CDR3 extends over 13 amino acids. Germline V lookup: CDR1 MDHEN, CDR2 SYDVKM. The CDR3 bases are TGTGCCAGCAGGTGGACGGTGAACGCTGAAGCTTTCTTT. It encodes CASRWTVNAEAFF.

This clone occurred many times. This rearrangement joins TRBV27 to TRBJ2-1; D ambiguous. Germline V gene data show CDR1 as MNHEY and CDR2 as SMNVEV (reference sequence). The CDR3 is made up of 15 amino acids. V was trimmed by 7 bases and J by 4 bases, leaving 17 bases between them. CDR3 in amino acids: CASNKGPSMYNEQFF. CDR3 DNA sequence: TGTGCCAGCAATAAAGGACCGAGTATGTACAATGAGCAGTTCTTC.

The V and J genes are TRBV2 and TRBJ1-2; no firm D call. Germline assignment: CDR1 SNHLY and CDR2 FYNNEI. This CDR3 spans 18 amino acids. V lost 1 base, J lost 2 bases, and 20 bases lay in between. The CDR3 nucleotides read TGTGCCAGCAGTGAAGTTAGAAATTTGGGATCAGGCAACTATGGCTACACCTTC. Protein product: CASSEVRNLGSGNYGYTF.

This clone is deemed medium-sized (0.01 to 0.1%). V and J are TRBV9 and TRBJ2-1; D is perhaps TRBD1 or TRBD2 (5 bases each). Germline CDR1 reads SGDLS; CDR2 reads YYNGEE. This CDR3 contains 14 residues. The V end was cut by 4 bases, the J end by 2 bases, with 10 bases between. The CDR3 nucleotides read TGTGCCAGCAGCACTGGGACGACCTACAATGAGCAGTTCTTC. Translated, it gives CASSTGTTYNEQFF. Supplemented by reference TRBV9 and TRBJ2-1, the full variable domain reads DSGVTQTPKHLITATGQRVTLRCSPRSGDLSVYWYQQSLDQGLQFLIQYYNGEERAKGNILERFSAQQFPDLHSELNLSSLELGDSALYFCASSTGTTYNEQFFGPGTRLTVL.

This rearrangement joins TRBV4-1 to TRBJ2-7; D gene unclear. The V end was cut by 4 bases, the J end by 5 bases, with 9 bases between. CDR1 is MGHRA and CDR2 is YSYEKL in the germline V gene. This CDR3 comprises 12 residues. The CDR3 region has the DNA TGCGCCAGCAGCCCGTCGGGCGACGAGCAGTACTTC. This gives the protein CASSPSGDEQYF.

This clone was counted between two and nine times. The V call is TRBV19, the J call TRBJ1-4, with 10 bases matching TRBD1. J gave up 5 bases and V 4 bases, and 4 bases lay outside the gene matches. Germline V gene sequence: CDR1 LNHDA, CDR2 SQIVND (reference sequence). The CDR3 covers 15 residues. CDR3 residues: CASSTGTGVNEKLFF. CDR3 DNA: TGTGCCAGTAGTACCGGGACAGGGGTGAATGAAAAACTGTTTTTT.

This clone was seen a single time. The gene calls are TRBV9 and TRBJ1-2; D unresolved. The ends were cut back, 6 bases at V and 5 bases at J, with 8 bases in the middle. The V gene's germline CDR1 is SGDLS and CDR2 YYNGEE. CDR3 length: 11 amino acids. In DNA form, the CDR3 reads TGTGCCAGCAACGCGCTTTATGGCTACACCTTC. Amino acid sequence: CASNALYGYTF.

The chain employs TRBV27 and TRBJ2-6, with D uncertain. V was clipped by 4 bases and J by 0 bases, with 7 bases between them. Per germline, CDR1 MNHEY and CDR2 SMNVEV (reference sequence). The CDR3 totals 15 residues. The chain's CDR3 is CASSSNPSGANVLTF. CDR3 DNA: TGTGCCAGCAGTTCAAACCCCTCTGGGGCCAACGTCCTGACTTTC.

CDR3 nucleotide sequence: TGTGCCACCAGCAGAGATGGCAGAGTCACCGGGGAGCTGTTTTTT. Translating it yields CATSRDGRVTGELFF. V is TRBV15 and J is TRBJ2-2; no clear D. CDR1 is LNHNV, CDR2 YYDKDF, per germline (reference sequence). Trimming cost V 0 bases and J 4 bases, with 9 bases left between them. The CDR3 is made up of 15 amino acids.

The genes are TRBV7-6 and TRBJ1-3, with a possible D match to TRBD1 (5 bases). Between the trimmed V and J ends, which lost 1 base and 8 bases, there was a span of 15 bases. The CDR3 is made up of 15 amino acids. Germline lookup yields CDR1 SGHVS and CDR2 FNYEAQ. The CDR3, as DNA: TGTGCCAGCAGCTTAGGGGGCCTCCCCCGGGACACCATATATTTT. This translates into CASSLGGLPRDTIYF.

This clone is a singleton in its sample. This chain links TRBV5-6 with TRBJ1-5, with D perhaps TRBD1 (5 bases). V dropped 0 bases and J dropped 4 bases, with 14 bases sitting between them. Germline values: CDR1 SGHDT, CDR2 YYEEEE. This CDR3 has 16 residues. DNA of the CDR3: TGTGCCAGCAGCTTGGGCGAGGGGAAGGGGAATCAGCCCCAGCATTTT. This encodes CASSLGEGKGNQPQHF.